The following is a TCR beta chain sequence with its context. These data come from a study of Ad26.COV2.S vaccination and SARS-CoV-2 variants. Treatment indicated: approximately 18 received Ad26.COV2.S at low or high dose, single or two shots; 5 received placebo; per-sample allocation not given. Specimen acquisition occurred on day 63 following the initial vaccine or placebo injection. TCRdb's table, derived via immunoSEQ multiplex PCR, lists solely in-frame clones and lacks some. The table has fewer than 400,000 clones, about 85% seen once. Germline V gene lookup returns CDR1 SGHDT and CDR2 YYEEEE. V shed 0 bases, J shed 8 bases, and the junction held 13 bases outside the gene matches. This CDR3 contains 17 residues.

The receptor comes from a person aged 18-60 years who received the Ad26.COV2.S COVID-19 vaccine or a placebo. Sample: peripheral blood, taken in a trial of Ad26.COV2.S vaccine versus placebo. The chain uses TRBV5-6 and TRBJ1-4; 7 bases are shared with TRBD1. DNA of the CDR3: TGTGCCAGCAGCTTGGACCCATACAGGGGAGTGGGAGAAAAACTGTTTTTT. It codes for CASSLDPYRGVGEKLFF.